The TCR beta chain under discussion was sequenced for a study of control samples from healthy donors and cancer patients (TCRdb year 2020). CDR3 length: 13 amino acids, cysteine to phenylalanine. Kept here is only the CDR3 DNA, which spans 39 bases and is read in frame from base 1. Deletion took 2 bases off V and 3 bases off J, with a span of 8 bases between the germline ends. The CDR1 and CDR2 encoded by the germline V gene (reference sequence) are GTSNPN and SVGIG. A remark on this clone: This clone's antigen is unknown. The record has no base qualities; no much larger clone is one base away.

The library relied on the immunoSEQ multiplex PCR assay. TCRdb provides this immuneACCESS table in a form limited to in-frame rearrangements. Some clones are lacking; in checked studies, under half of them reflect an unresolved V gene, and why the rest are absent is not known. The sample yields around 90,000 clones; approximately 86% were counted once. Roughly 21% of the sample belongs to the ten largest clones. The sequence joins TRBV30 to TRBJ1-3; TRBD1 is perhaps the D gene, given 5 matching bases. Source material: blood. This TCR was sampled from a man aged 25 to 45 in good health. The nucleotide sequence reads TGTGCCTGGAGTCACAGGAGTGGAAACACCATATATTTT. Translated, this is CAWSHRSGNTIYF.